These 24 T cell receptor beta chains originate from one sample sequenced in a study of vaccination effects on CD4 cells after COVID-19. The repertoire was sequenced with immunoSEQ multiplex PCR; TCRdb's copy has only in-frame clones and lacks some. The table records 45,000 to 65,000 clones, 80% of them present only once. No antigen has been assigned to these receptors. Viral peptide pool expansion of antigen-specific CD4+ T cells preceded sequencing in the ViraFEST assay. Isolating CD4+ T cells followed approximately 10 days of culture. The sequences come from CD4+ T cells from PBMCs cultured with HCoV-229E spike peptides, collected before COVID-19 vaccination. Every receptor here comes from a human donor who received a COVID-19 vaccine.

The V and J genes are TRBV4-1 and TRBJ2-3, with 8 bases fitting TRBD1. J lost 2 bases, V lost 3 bases, and 7 bases had no gene match. The CDR3 is made up of 16 amino acids. CDR1 MGHRA and CDR2 YSYEKL come from the germline V gene. The CDR3 DNA follows: TGCGCCAGCAGCCAGCCAGACAGGGGAGTCACAGATACGCAGTATTTT. It translates to CASSQPDRGVTDTQYF.

This clone has only one observation. The chain joins TRBV7-3 to TRBJ2-3; TRBD1 matches at 8 bases. The germline V gene encodes CDR1 SGHTA and CDR2 FQGTGA. The CDR3 is 13 residues long. V was pared by 5 bases and J by 6 bases, with 4 bases of the junction left unmatched. CDR3 DNA sequence: TGTGCCAGCAGCCAACAGGGGGAGGATACGCAGTATTTT. Translating gives CASSQQGEDTQYF. The full variable domain, with the rest looked up from reference TRBV7-3 and TRBJ2-3, is GAGVSQTPSNKVTEKGKYVELRCDPISGHTALYWYRQSLGQGPEFLIYFQGTGAADDSGLPNDRFFAVRPEGSVSTLKIQRTERGDSAVYLCASSQQGEDTQYFGPGTRLTVL.

J is TRBJ1-3 and V is TRBV5-1, with D possibly TRBD1 on 5 matching bases. Between the trimmed V and J ends, which lost 4 bases and 4 bases, there was a span of 12 bases. The germline V gene encodes CDR1 SGHRS and CDR2 YFSETQ. The CDR3 is made up of 14 amino acids. The CDR3 is CASSTGTDGNTIYF. The CDR3 DNA is TGCGCCAGCAGCACCGGGACGGACGGAAACACCATATATTTT.

The CDR3 DNA is TGTGCCAGCAGACGGCAGGGACGCACAGATACGCAGTATTTT. Protein product: CASRRQGRTDTQYF. This sequence joins TRBV6-5 and TRBJ2-3; D may correspond to TRBD1 or TRBD2 (5 bases each). CDR1 MNHEY and CDR2 SVGAGI come from the germline V gene. The CDR3 covers 14 residues. The V gene lost 6 bases and the J gene lost 1 base, with 11 bases spanning the gap.

The rearrangement links TRBV28 to TRBJ1-1; D perhaps matches TRBD1 (5 bases). The CDR3 runs to 15 residues. The germline V gene encodes CDR1 MDHEN and CDR2 SYDVKM. V was trimmed by 2 bases and J by 8 bases, leaving 18 bases between them. CDR3 sequence: CASSLPHRDGGEAFF. CDR3 in DNA: TGTGCCAGCAGTTTACCCCACCGGGACGGGGGAGAAGCTTTCTTT.

This sequence joins TRBV24-1 and TRBJ1-2, with D maybe TRBD1 (6 bases). The V and J ends lost 6 bases and 6 bases respectively, with 16 bases between them. From germline, CDR1 is KGHDR and CDR2 SFDVKD. CDR3 size: 14 residues. The CDR3 bases are TGTGCCACCAGTTTGGGGGGGCCAGGGAATGGCTACACCTTC. This gives the protein CATSLGGPGNGYTF.

This clone was detected only a few times. V and J are TRBV27 and TRBJ1-5, with a tentative D call TRBD1 (6 bases). The CDR3 sequence is 15 residues long. With 3 bases removed from V and 4 bases from J, the gap between germline ends came to 13 bases. Looked up from germline, CDR1 is MNHEY and CDR2 is SMNVEV (reference sequence). CDR3 region: CASSLVLGQNQPQHF. CDR3 coding DNA: TGTGCCAGCAGTTTGGTGCTCGGACAGAATCAGCCCCAGCATTTT.

The chain couples TRBV7-8 to TRBJ1-2, with unresolved D. The V end was cut by 5 bases, the J end by 7 bases, with 8 bases between. The CDR3 is 11 residues long. The V gene's germline CDR1 is SGHVS and CDR2 FQNEAQ. CDR3: CASSPSSGYTF. In DNA, the CDR3 is TGTGCCAGCAGCCCCTCAAGTGGCTACACCTTC.

The chain recombines TRBV5-4 with TRBJ1-6; possibly TRBD1 for D (6 bases). CDR1 and CDR2 from the germline V gene are SGHNT and YYREEE (reference sequence). The ends were cut back, 4 bases at V and 9 bases at J, with 20 bases in the middle. The CDR3 length is 16 residues. The CDR3 spells CASSQGGMGGSSPLHF. The CDR3 DNA reads TGTGCCAGCAGCCAAGGTGGGATGGGGGGCAGTTCACCCCTCCACTTT.

This chain links TRBV7-2 with TRBJ2-3; D may be TRBD2 (6 bases). Germline CDR1 and CDR2: SGHTA and FQGNSA. The CDR3 is made up of 13 amino acids. The V end lost 5 bases, the J end lost 1 base, and 7 bases lay between the germline ends. The CDR3 here is CASSQRGTDTQYF. The CDR3 coding sequence is TGTGCCAGCAGCCAGCGGGGCACAGATACGCAGTATTTT.

This sequence joins TRBV6-1 and TRBJ2-7; D possibly corresponds to TRBD1 (6 bases). In germline, CDR1 is MNHNS, CDR2 SASEGT. The CDR3 spans 15 residues. V was clipped by 2 bases and J by 3 bases, with 14 bases between them. The CDR3 region has the DNA TGTGCCAGCAGTGAATGGGGACAAAAAGACTACGAGCAGTACGTC. Translation gives CASSEWGQKDYEQYV.

V usage is TRBV4-2 and J usage is TRBJ1-2; no firm D call. The germline gives CDR1 LGHNA, CDR2 YNFKEQ. The germline V and J ends were trimmed by 1 base and 1 base, with 10 bases remaining between them. CDR3 length: 15 amino acids. The CDR3 sequence: CASSQVAGDNYGYTF. In DNA, the CDR3 is TGTGCCAGCAGCCAAGTGGCCGGGGATAACTATGGCTACACCTTC.

The chain couples TRBV29-1 to TRBJ2-5, with D possibly matching TRBD1 (6 bases). From germline, CDR1 is SQVTM and CDR2 ANQGSEA. V dropped 6 bases and J dropped 2 bases, with 19 bases sitting between them. The CDR3 is 15 amino acids. CDR3 residues: CSVLYRDKKQETQYF. CDR3 nucleotides: TGCAGCGTCCTATACCGGGACAAAAAACAAGAGACCCAGTACTTC. Combining the CDR3 with reference TRBV29-1 and TRBJ2-5 gives the whole variable domain SAVISQKPSRDICQRGTSLTIQCQVDSQVTMMFWYRQQPGQSLTLIATANQGSEATYESGFVIDKFPISRPNLTFSTLTVSNMSPEDSSIYLCSVLYRDKKQETQYFGPGTRLLVL.

This chain joins TRBV25-1 and TRBJ2-1; D is unresolved. V lost 5 bases, J lost 7 bases, and 12 bases lay in between. This CDR3 is built from 13 residues. Germline V gives CDR1 MGHDK, CDR2 SYGVNS. The CDR3 bases are TGTGCCAGCAGTCCTTCCTATCATAATGAGCAGTTCTTC. Amino acid sequence: CASSPSYHNEQFF.

The chain is built from TRBV7-2 and TRBJ2-5, with TRBD2 identical over 7 bases. Per germline, CDR1 SGHTA and CDR2 FQGNSA. V lost 1 base to trimming and J lost 2 bases; unmatched junction nucleotides: 4. The CDR3 is 15 residues long. In DNA, the CDR3 is TGTGCCAGCAGCTTAGGCGGGGGACCACAAGAGACCCAGTACTTC. It translates to CASSLGGGPQETQYF.

The chain links TRBV30 to TRBJ2-1; D is undetermined. V lost 0 bases to trimming and J lost 6 bases, with 9 bases between them. The germline CDR1 and CDR2 sequences are GTSNPN and SVGIG (reference sequence). The CDR3 is 13 amino acids. The CDR3 spells CAWSVWLGNEQFF. Written as DNA, the CDR3 is TGTGCCTGGAGTGTATGGTTGGGCAATGAGCAGTTCTTC.

The chain carries TRBV19 and TRBJ1-2, with 10 bases identical to TRBD1. This CDR3 spans 16 amino acids. Germline V gives CDR1 LNHDA, CDR2 SQIVND (reference sequence). J lost 3 bases, V lost 9 bases, and 13 bases had no gene match. The CDR3 loop reads CASQNSGQGHDYGYTF. Written as DNA, the CDR3 is TGTGCCAGCCAAAATTCGGGACAGGGGCACGACTATGGCTACACCTTC.

The J gene is TRBJ2-3, the V gene TRBV6-5, with 7 bases matching TRBD1. Looked up from germline, CDR1 is MNHEY and CDR2 is SVGAGI. J lost 3 bases, V lost 6 bases, and 6 bases had no gene match. CDR3 size: 14 residues. The CDR3, as DNA: TGTGCCAGCAGCCTACAGGGGCGGACAGATACGCAGTATTTT. Encoded protein: CASSLQGRTDTQYF.

This chain joins TRBV19 and TRBJ2-7; TRBD1 aligns across 8 bases. Germline-derived CDR1 and CDR2 are LNHDA and SQIVND (reference sequence). The CDR3 has 12 amino acids. Unmatched junction bases numbered 5, after V lost 9 bases and J lost 4 bases. The CDR3 is CARRQGPYEQYV. The CDR3 nucleotides read TGTGCCAGGAGACAGGGGCCTTACGAGCAGTACGTC.

The chain uses TRBV21-1 and TRBJ1-6. TRBV21-1 is flagged as a pseudogene. The CDR3 loop spans 14 amino acids. The CDR3 DNA reads TGTGCCAGCAGCAAAGGTGCGTATAATTCACCCCTCCACTTT. It codes for CASSKGAYNSPLHF.

This clone was seen a single time. The chain uses TRBV5-6 and TRBJ1-1; 12 bases align to TRBD1. Germline V gene sequence: CDR1 SGHDT, CDR2 YYEEEE. V lost 5 bases and J lost 3; bases outside the gene matches: 2. The CDR3 contains 14 residues. CDR3 residues: CASSWDRGHTEAFF. CDR3 DNA sequence: TGTGCCAGCAGTTGGGACAGGGGGCACACTGAAGCTTTCTTT. Supplemented by reference TRBV5-6 and TRBJ1-1, the full variable domain reads DAGVTQSPTHLIKTRGQQVTLRCSPKSGHDTVSWYQQALGQGPQFIFQYYEEEERQRGNFPDRFSGHQFPNYSSELNVNALLLGDSALYLCASSWDRGHTEAFFGQGTRLTVV.

This clone was recorded only once. The chain combines TRBV3-1 (or the pseudogene TRBV3-2) with TRBJ1-2, with D uncertain. Trimming took 5 bases from V and 7 from J, leaving 14 bases between them. This CDR3 spans 13 amino acids. Germline CDR1 LGHDT, CDR2 YNNKEL (reference sequence). Here the CDR3 reads CASSSGSQGGYTF. CDR3 in DNA: TGTGCCAGCAGCTCGGGGTCTCAAGGTGGCTACACCTTC.

The chain combines TRBV5-1 with TRBJ2-3; the match to TRBD2 covers 9 bases. The germline V gene has CDR1 SGHRS and CDR2 YFSETQ. There are 16 residues in the CDR3. V lost 7 bases to trimming and J lost 3 bases; unmatched junction nucleotides: 12. CDR3 sequence: CASSPFSGGYTDTQYF. In DNA, the CDR3 is TGCGCCAGCTCTCCGTTTAGCGGGGGATATACAGATACGCAGTATTTT.

This chain links TRBV10-1 with TRBJ2-7; the match to TRBD2 covers 7 bases. With V trimmed by 4 bases and J by 6 bases, 15 bases remained unmatched. Germline assignment: CDR1 WNHNN and CDR2 SYGVQD (reference sequence). This CDR3 spans 16 amino acids. The CDR3 coding sequence is TGCGCCAGCAGTGTGACAAGCGGGACTCTATTCCGCGAGCAGTACGTC. This translates into CASSVTSGTLFREQYV.